Presented here are 26 T cell receptor beta chains from one specimen sequenced in a study of cytomegalovirus exposure and HLA in healthy donors. PCR employed 60 Vbeta and 13 Jbeta primers. This table comes from immunoSEQ multiplex PCR, and its TCRdb copy is limited to in-frame clones, with some not included. Of more than 80,000 clones listed, around 85% were seen once; the top ten hold roughly 3.7%. The specimen was PBMCs. Every receptor here comes from a man aged 55 to 69 in good health and CMV-seronegative.

This chain links TRBV7-2 with TRBJ1-1; the D is unclear. Germline-derived CDR1 and CDR2 are SGHTA and FQGNSA. CDR3 length equals 13 residues. The V gene lost 7 bases and the J gene lost 4 bases, with 13 bases spanning the gap. The CDR3 sequence is CASKRPDPTEAFF. In DNA form, the CDR3 reads TGTGCCAGCAAGCGCCCCGACCCCACTGAAGCTTTCTTT. Variable domain in full (rest from reference TRBV7-2 and TRBJ1-1): GAGVSQSPSNKVTEKGKDVELRCDPISGHTALYWYRQSLGQGLEFLIYFQGNSAPDKSGLPSDRFSAERTGGSVSTLTIQRTQQEDSAVYLCASKRPDPTEAFFGQGTRLTVV.

The gene calls are TRBV9 and TRBJ2-2, with TRBD2 matching over 8 bases. After removal of 0 bases from V and 1 base from J, the junction contained 8 bases not matched to a gene. The CDR3 contains 18 residues. The germline gives CDR1 SGDLS, CDR2 YYNGEE. As DNA, the CDR3 is TGTGCCAGCAGCGTAGGAGCGGGGGTCGCTGGGAACACCGGGGAGCTGTTTTTT. It specifies CASSVGAGVAGNTGELFF.

This clone was seen a single time. The genes are TRBV23-1 and TRBJ1-1; no clear D gene. TRBV23-1 is designated an ORF whose function remains uncertain. V was cut by 8 bases and J by 10 bases, with 11 bases left in between. The CDR3 runs to 10 residues. The CDR3 DNA reads as TGCGCCAGCTTCCATTACGGAGCTTTCTTT. It codes for CASFHYGAFF.

This chain uses TRBV11-2 with TRBJ1-4, with 7 bases lining up with TRBD1. CDR1 and CDR2 (germline): SGHAT, FQNNGV. With 4 bases clipped from V and 8 bases from J, the junction kept 4 bases outside the gene matches. The CDR3 consists of 13 residues. CDR3 sequence: CASSSQGREKLFF. The CDR3 DNA is TGTGCCAGCAGCTCACAGGGGCGGGAAAAACTGTTTTTT.

This chain joins TRBV5-1 and TRBJ2-1; maybe TRBD2 (6 bases). Per the germline V gene, CDR1 is SGHRS and CDR2 is YFSETQ. V was clipped by 0 bases and J by 2 bases, with 6 bases between them. The CDR3 covers 14 residues. CDR3 sequence reads: CASSLGTTYNEQFF. The DNA for the CDR3 is TGCGCCAGCAGCTTGGGGACTACCTACAATGAGCAGTTCTTC.

This clone was seen just once. J is TRBJ1-3 and V is TRBV28, with D uncertain. Trimming removed 8 bases from V and 0 bases from J, with 11 bases in between. The CDR3 totals 14 residues. The germline CDR1 and CDR2 sequences are MDHEN and SYDVKM. The CDR3 DNA reads TGTGCCAGCCACCTAGGAGGCTCTGGAAACACCATATATTTT. It is translated as CASHLGGSGNTIYF.

The rearrangement uses TRBV5-4 and TRBJ2-2; 12 bases agree with TRBD1. The CDR3 sequence is 16 residues long. Germline assignment: CDR1 SGHNT and CDR2 YYREEE (reference sequence). The V and J ends lost 3 bases and 0 bases, in that order; junction bases with no gene match: 0. CDR3 amino acids: CASSWDRGPNTGELFF. The CDR3 region has the DNA TGTGCCAGCAGCTGGGACAGGGGGCCGAACACCGGGGAGCTGTTTTTT.

This chain connects TRBV7-3 to TRBJ2-2; 7 bases are shared with TRBD2. J lost 0 bases, V lost 2 bases, and 0 bases had no gene match. Germline V lookup: CDR1 SGHTA, CDR2 FQGTGA. The CDR3 spans 15 residues. The CDR3 sequence: CASSLAGANTGELFF. The CDR3 DNA reads TGTGCCAGCAGCTTAGCGGGGGCGAACACCGGGGAGCTGTTTTTT.

CDR3 bases: TGTGCCAGCAGTGAAGCCCTACCGTCTACTGAAGCTTTCTTT. Residues: CASSEALPSTEAFF. The V gene is TRBV6-1, the J gene TRBJ1-1, with D unclear. Trimming left V 0 bases short and J 5 bases short, with 10 bases between. Germline V CDR1 and CDR2: MNHNS, SASEGT. CDR3 length: 14 amino acids.

In its sample, this clone was seen a few times. The genes are TRBV4-3 and TRBJ2-1; a possible D gene is TRBD1 (5 bases). The V gene lost 0 bases and the J gene lost 4 bases, with 13 bases spanning the gap. Germline values: CDR1 LGHNA, CDR2 YSLEER. The CDR3 is made up of 16 amino acids. CDR3: CASSQEFPGRYNEQFF. The DNA for the CDR3 is TGCGCCAGCAGCCAAGAGTTTCCAGGGCGATACAATGAGCAGTTCTTC.

The chain combines TRBV18 with TRBJ2-5; D unresolved. CDR1 KGHSH and CDR2 LQKENI come from the germline V gene. V shed 5 bases and J shed 4 bases, with 11 bases lying between them. This CDR3 region has 13 residues. The CDR3 protein is CASSSSYGETQYF. Here the CDR3 DNA reads TGTGCCAGCTCATCTTCTTACGGAGAGACCCAGTACTTC.

The rearrangement links TRBV19 to TRBJ1-1; weak D call: TRBD1 (5 bases). Trimming removed 3 bases at V and 1 base at J, with 15 bases between. The germline gives CDR1 LNHDA, CDR2 SQIVND (reference sequence). The CDR3 is 16 amino acids. CDR3 sequence reads: CASSILSDSPNTEAFF. The CDR3 bases are TGTGCCAGTAGTATTCTAAGCGACAGTCCGAACACTGAAGCTTTCTTT.

The V call is TRBV7-2, the J call TRBJ2-5; the D is unclear. The V gene lost 2 bases and the J gene lost 5 bases, with 12 bases spanning the gap. This CDR3 region has 14 residues. Germline V gene sequence: CDR1 SGHTA, CDR2 FQGNSA. The CDR3 sequence is CASSLRWADETQYF. In DNA form, the CDR3 reads TGTGCCAGCAGCTTACGGTGGGCAGATGAGACCCAGTACTTC.

A few counts support this clone. This chain links TRBV5-1 with TRBJ1-5, with a tentative D call TRBD1 (5 bases). V lost 7 bases, J lost 0 bases, and 8 bases lay in between. The germline V gene has CDR1 SGHRS and CDR2 YFSETQ. The CDR3 contains 13 residues. As DNA, the CDR3 is TGCGCCAGCTCGACAGATAGCAATCAGCCCCAGCATTTT. Translation: CASSTDSNQPQHF.

The rearrangement links TRBV4-2 to TRBJ1-2, with D hard to call. Germline V gene data show CDR1 as LGHNA and CDR2 as YNFKEQ. V was shortened by 2 bases and J by 8 bases, with 9 bases between the two germline ends. The CDR3 spans 12 residues. CDR3: CASSQSEIGYTF. The CDR3 DNA follows: TGTGCCAGCAGCCAATCGGAGATAGGCTACACCTTC.

J is TRBJ2-7 and V is TRBV19; D not resolved. V shed 3 bases and J shed 4 bases, with 13 bases lying between them. The germline V gene has CDR1 LNHDA and CDR2 SQIVND (reference sequence). The CDR3 loop spans 14 amino acids. In nucleotides, the CDR3 is TGTGCCAGTAGTATTGGAGTGGTGGAGTACGAGCAGTACTTC. This translates into CASSIGVVEYEQYF.

This chain connects TRBV2 to TRBJ2-1; 9 positions agree with TRBD1. Germline lookup yields CDR1 SNHLY and CDR2 FYNNEI. V dropped 6 bases and J dropped 8; count of bases not matched to a gene: 5. This CDR3 comprises 13 residues. CDR3 sequence: CASRGTGPHEQFF. The CDR3 coding sequence is TGTGCCAGCAGGGGGACAGGGCCGCATGAGCAGTTCTTC.

The rearrangement joins TRBV7-2 to TRBJ2-7; 7 bases fit TRBD1. With V trimmed by 5 bases and J by 0 bases, 13 bases remained unmatched. CDR1 is SGHTA, CDR2 FQGNSA, per germline. The CDR3 has 17 amino acids. The CDR3 spells CASSPSGTVRSSYEQYF. Written as DNA, the CDR3 is TGTGCCAGCAGCCCATCCGGGACAGTAAGGAGCTCCTACGAGCAGTACTTC.

The table lists this clone with a few counts. This chain links TRBV5-1 with TRBJ2-7; 10 bases are a match to TRBD2. Germline CDR1 SGHRS, CDR2 YFSETQ. CDR3 size: 14 residues. With 2 bases clipped from V and 6 bases from J, the junction kept 5 bases outside the gene matches. The CDR3 bases are TGCGCCAGCAGCTTTCAAGCGGGGGGGAGCGAGCAGTACTTC. This codes for CASSFQAGGSEQYF.

The V and J genes are TRBV1 and TRBJ1-1. TRBV1 is classified as a pseudogene. The CDR3 extends over 11 amino acids. The CDR3 sequence: CTSGREVGAFF. The DNA of the CDR3 is TGCACCAGCGGAAGAGAGGTAGGAGCTTTCTTT.

This clone occurred once. This chain uses TRBV10-3 with TRBJ1-5; a weak D match, TRBD1 (5 bases). Trimming took off 10 bases at V and 7 bases at J, with 20 bases between the two ends. The germline V gene has CDR1 ENHRY and CDR2 SYGVKD. This CDR3 has 14 residues. The CDR3 spells CATAGGGVGQPQHF. In DNA form, the CDR3 reads TGTGCCACCGCCGGCGGGGGGGTCGGGCAGCCCCAGCATTTT.

This clone has a handful of counts. The chain carries TRBV30 and TRBJ1-4; no clear D. This CDR3 is 15 amino acids long. Trimming pared 3 bases from V and 8 bases from J, leaving 19 bases between. Germline CDR1 and CDR2: GTSNPN and SVGIG (reference sequence). The chain's CDR3 is CAWRLPGTRGEKLFF. The CDR3, as DNA: TGTGCCTGGAGACTTCCTGGCACACGAGGAGAAAAACTGTTTTTT.

The gene calls are TRBV27 and TRBJ2-5; possibly TRBD1 for D (5 bases). From germline, CDR1 is MNHEY and CDR2 SMNVEV (reference sequence). The CDR3 runs to 16 residues. The V and J ends lost 5 bases and 6 bases respectively, with 22 bases between them. CDR3 in amino acids: CASSAKISDIRQTQYF. CDR3 nucleotides: TGTGCCAGCAGTGCTAAAATATCGGACATTCGGCAGACCCAGTACTTC.

A few counts support this clone. The V call is TRBV7-2, the J call TRBJ1-2; 10 bases map to TRBD1. J lost 7 bases, V lost 5 bases, and 16 bases had no gene match. There are 17 residues in the CDR3. Looked up from germline, CDR1 is SGHTA and CDR2 is FQGNSA. The CDR3: CASSPYLRQGALVGYTF. CDR3 in DNA: TGTGCCAGCAGCCCTTATCTGAGACAGGGGGCGCTTGTTGGCTACACCTTC.

The V call is TRBV6-1, the J call TRBJ2-7, with D tentatively TRBD1 (6 bases). This CDR3 is 17 amino acids long. Trimming stripped 3 bases from V and 0 bases from J, with 18 bases between. Germline loops: CDR1 MNHNS, CDR2 SASEGT. DNA of the CDR3: TGTGCCAGCAGTGAGAACCCGCAGGGGTTGTTCTCCTACGAGCAGTACTTC. Its protein product is CASSENPQGLFSYEQYF.

The rearrangement uses TRBV6-5 and TRBJ2-7, with D hard to call. V dropped 5 bases and J dropped 3 bases, with 14 bases sitting between them. Germline V gene lookup returns CDR1 MNHEY and CDR2 SVGAGI. The CDR3 sequence is 14 residues long. The CDR3 sequence: CASSPRHLVYEQYF. For the CDR3, the DNA is TGTGCCAGCAGTCCCCGACACCTCGTCTACGAGCAGTACTTC.